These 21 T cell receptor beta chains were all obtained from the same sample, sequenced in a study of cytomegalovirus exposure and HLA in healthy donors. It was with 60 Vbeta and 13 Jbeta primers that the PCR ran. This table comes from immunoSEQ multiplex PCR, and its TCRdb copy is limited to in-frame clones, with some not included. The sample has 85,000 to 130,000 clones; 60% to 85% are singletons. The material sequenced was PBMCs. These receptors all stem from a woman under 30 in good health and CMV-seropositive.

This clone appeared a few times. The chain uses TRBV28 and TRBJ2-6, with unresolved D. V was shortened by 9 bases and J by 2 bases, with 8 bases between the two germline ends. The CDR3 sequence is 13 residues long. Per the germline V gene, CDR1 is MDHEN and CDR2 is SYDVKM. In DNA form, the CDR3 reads TGTGCCAGTAGGAGTACTGGGGCCAACGTCCTGACTTTC. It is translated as CASRSTGANVLTF.

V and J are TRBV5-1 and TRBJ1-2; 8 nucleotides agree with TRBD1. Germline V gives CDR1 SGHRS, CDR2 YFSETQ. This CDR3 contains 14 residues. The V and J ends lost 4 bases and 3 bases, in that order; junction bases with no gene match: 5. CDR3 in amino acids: CASSISTGDYGYTF. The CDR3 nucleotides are TGCGCCAGCAGCATCTCGACAGGGGACTATGGCTACACCTTC.

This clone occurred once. CDR3 loop: CASSNGLAGYNEQFF. The CDR3 nucleotides are TGTGCCAGCAGCAACGGACTAGCGGGTTACAATGAGCAGTTCTTC. The chain employs TRBV11-2 and TRBJ2-1, with 11 bases identical to TRBD2. Unmatched junction bases numbered 4, after V lost 5 bases and J lost 4 bases. Germline CDR1 reads SGHAT; CDR2 reads FQNNGV. The CDR3 runs 15 residues.

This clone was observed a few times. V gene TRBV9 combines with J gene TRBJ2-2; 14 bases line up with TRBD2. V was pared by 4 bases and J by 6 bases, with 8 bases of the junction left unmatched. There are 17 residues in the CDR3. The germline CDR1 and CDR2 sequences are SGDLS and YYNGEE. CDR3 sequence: CASSLSGTSGRAGELFF. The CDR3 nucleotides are TGTGCCAGCAGCCTTTCTGGGACTAGCGGGAGAGCCGGGGAGCTGTTTTTT.

In DNA, the CDR3 is TGTGCCTCCCAGGGACTAGCGGGAGCCAAAAACATTCAGTACTTC. Translating it yields CASQGLAGAKNIQYF. V and J are TRBV19 and TRBJ2-4; 12 bases fit TRBD2. This CDR3 is 15 amino acids long. The V gene end was trimmed by 11 bases and the J gene end by 0 bases; junction bases not matched to a gene: 5. The V gene's germline CDR1 is LNHDA and CDR2 SQIVND (reference sequence).

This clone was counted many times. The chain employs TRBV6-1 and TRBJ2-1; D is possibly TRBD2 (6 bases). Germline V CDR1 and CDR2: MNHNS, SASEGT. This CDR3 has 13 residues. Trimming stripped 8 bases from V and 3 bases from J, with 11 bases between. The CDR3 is CASRDLYYNEQFF. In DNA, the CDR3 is TGTGCCAGCCGGGACTTGTACTACAATGAGCAGTTCTTC.

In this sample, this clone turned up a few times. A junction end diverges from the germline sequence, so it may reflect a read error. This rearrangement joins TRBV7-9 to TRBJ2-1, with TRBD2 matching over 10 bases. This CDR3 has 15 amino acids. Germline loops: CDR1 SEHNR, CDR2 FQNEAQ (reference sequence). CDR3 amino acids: CASNLAGGSYNEQFF. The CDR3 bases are TGTGCCAGCAACTTAGCGGGAGGTTCCTACAATGAGCAGTTCTTC.

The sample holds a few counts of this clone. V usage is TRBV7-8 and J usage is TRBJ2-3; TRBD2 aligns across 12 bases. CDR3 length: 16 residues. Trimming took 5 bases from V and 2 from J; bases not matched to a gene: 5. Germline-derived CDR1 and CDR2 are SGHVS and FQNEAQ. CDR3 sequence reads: CASSQGLAGHTDTQYF. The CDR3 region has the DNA TGTGCCAGCAGCCAAGGACTAGCGGGGCACACAGATACGCAGTATTTT.

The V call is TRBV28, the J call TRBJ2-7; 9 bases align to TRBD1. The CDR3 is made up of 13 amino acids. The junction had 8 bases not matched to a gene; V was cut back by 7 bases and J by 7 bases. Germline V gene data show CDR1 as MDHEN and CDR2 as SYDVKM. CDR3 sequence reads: CASNLQGAREQYF. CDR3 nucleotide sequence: TGTGCCAGCAACTTACAGGGGGCGCGGGAGCAGTACTTC.

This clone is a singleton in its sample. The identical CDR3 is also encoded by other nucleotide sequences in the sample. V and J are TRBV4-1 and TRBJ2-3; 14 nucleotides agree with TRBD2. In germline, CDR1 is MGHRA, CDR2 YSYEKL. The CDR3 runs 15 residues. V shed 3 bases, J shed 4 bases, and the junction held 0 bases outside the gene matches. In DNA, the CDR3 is TGCGCCAGCAGCCAGGGACTAGCGGGGGCAGATACGCAGTATTTT. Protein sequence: CASSQGLAGADTQYF.

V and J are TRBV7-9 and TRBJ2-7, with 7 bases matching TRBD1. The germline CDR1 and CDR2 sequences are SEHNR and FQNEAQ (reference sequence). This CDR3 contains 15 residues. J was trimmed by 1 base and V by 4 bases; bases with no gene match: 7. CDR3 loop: CASSWGQLASYEQYF. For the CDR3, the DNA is TGTGCCAGCAGCTGGGGACAGTTGGCGTCCTACGAGCAGTACTTC.

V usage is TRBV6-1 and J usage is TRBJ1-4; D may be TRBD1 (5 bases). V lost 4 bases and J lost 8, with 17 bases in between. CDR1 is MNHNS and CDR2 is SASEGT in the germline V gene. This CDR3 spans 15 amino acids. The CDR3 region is CASSGWGGVGEKLFF. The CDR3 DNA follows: TGTGCCAGCAGTGGGTGGGGGGGGGTGGGCGAAAAACTGTTTTTT.

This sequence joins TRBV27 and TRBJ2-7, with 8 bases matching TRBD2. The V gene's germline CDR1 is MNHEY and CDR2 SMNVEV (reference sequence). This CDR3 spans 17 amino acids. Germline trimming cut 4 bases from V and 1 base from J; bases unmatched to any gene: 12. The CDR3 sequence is CASSSRPGVAGSYEQYF. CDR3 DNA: TGTGCCAGCAGTTCCCGCCCCGGGGTAGCGGGATCCTACGAGCAGTACTTC.

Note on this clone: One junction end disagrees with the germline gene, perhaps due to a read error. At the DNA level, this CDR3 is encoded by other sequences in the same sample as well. CDR3 bases: TGTGCTAGCAGCCTGCAGGGATTCCCTAACTATGGCTACACCTTC. As protein: CASSLQGFPNYGYTF. This rearrangement joins TRBV13 to TRBJ1-2, with D tentatively TRBD1 (5 bases). Germline lookup yields CDR1 PRHDT and CDR2 FYEKMQ (reference sequence). CDR3 length: 15 amino acids.

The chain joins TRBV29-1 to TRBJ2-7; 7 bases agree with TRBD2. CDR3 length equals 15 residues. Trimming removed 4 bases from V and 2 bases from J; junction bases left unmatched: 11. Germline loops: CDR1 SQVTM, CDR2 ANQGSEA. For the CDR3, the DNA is TGCAGCGTTGGGTTCCCGAGCGGGGTGACCTACGAGCAGTACTTC. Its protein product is CSVGFPSGVTYEQYF.

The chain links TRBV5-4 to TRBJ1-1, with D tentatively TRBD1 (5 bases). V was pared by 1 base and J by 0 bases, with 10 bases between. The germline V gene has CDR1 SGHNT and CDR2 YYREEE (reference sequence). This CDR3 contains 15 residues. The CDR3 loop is CASSLFDRMNTEAFF. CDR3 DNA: TGTGCCAGCAGCTTGTTCGACAGAATGAACACTGAAGCTTTCTTT.

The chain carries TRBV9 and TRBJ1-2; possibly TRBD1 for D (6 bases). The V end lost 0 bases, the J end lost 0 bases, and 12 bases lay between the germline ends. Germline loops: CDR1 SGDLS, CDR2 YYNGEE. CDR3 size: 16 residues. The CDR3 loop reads CASSVVPDSTNYGYTF. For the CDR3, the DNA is TGTGCCAGCAGCGTAGTCCCGGACAGCACTAACTATGGCTACACCTTC.

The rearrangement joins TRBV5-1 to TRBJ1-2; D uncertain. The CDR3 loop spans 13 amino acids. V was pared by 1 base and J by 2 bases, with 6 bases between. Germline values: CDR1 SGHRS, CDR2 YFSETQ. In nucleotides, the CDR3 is TGCGCCAGCAGCTTGAGCGGAAACTATGGCTACACCTTC. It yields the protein CASSLSGNYGYTF.

Written as DNA, the CDR3 is TGTGCCAGCAGCGGCGGTGCGCTTCGGGCTGAAGCTTTCTTT. Amino acid sequence: CASSGGALRAEAFF. The chain couples TRBV11-2 to TRBJ1-1, with D hard to call. V shed 5 bases and J shed 6 bases, with 16 bases lying between them. The CDR3 is 14 residues long. Germline V gene lookup returns CDR1 SGHAT and CDR2 FQNNGV.

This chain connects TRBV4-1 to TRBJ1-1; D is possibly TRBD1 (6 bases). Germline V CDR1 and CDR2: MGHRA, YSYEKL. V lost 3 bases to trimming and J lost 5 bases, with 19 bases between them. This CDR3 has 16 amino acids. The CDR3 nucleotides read TGCGCCAGCAGCCACTGGCGTGGGGGCCTAAAAACTGAAGCTTTCTTT. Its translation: CASSHWRGGLKTEAFF.

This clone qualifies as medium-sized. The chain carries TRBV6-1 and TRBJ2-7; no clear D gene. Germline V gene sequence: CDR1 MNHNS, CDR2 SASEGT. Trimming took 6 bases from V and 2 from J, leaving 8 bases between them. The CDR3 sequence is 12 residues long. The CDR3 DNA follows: TGTGCCAGCAGCCCGTTAACCTACGAGCAGTACTTC. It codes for CASSPLTYEQYF.